This T cell receptor beta chain was retrieved from a study of Graves' ophthalmopathy and Graves' hyperthyroidism. This clonotype was observed a single time. Investigators amplified TCR beta CDR3 regions from RNA transcripts. Scientists carried out first-round RT-PCR using HTBI primers and then a second-round multiplex PCR. MiXCR, applied by TCRdb to the multiplex PCR reads, yields one record per CDR3 protein. Of about 1.1 million distinct CDR3 sequences in the sample, about 35% were seen once. The germline V and J ends were trimmed by 5 bases and 5 bases, with 18 bases remaining between them. Germline lookup yields CDR1 SEHNR and CDR2 FQNEAQ (reference sequence). There are 15 residues in the CDR3.

This chain joins TRBV7-9 and TRBJ1-1; D gene uncertain. Sequenced: peripheral blood or thyroid tissue (not recorded which). The sequence was collected from an adult man with Graves' hyperthyroidism. CDR3 nucleotides: TGTGCCAGCAGCCCCTGGAGGAGTGAGGGAACTGAAGCTTTCTTT. Its protein product is CASSPWRSEGTEAFF.